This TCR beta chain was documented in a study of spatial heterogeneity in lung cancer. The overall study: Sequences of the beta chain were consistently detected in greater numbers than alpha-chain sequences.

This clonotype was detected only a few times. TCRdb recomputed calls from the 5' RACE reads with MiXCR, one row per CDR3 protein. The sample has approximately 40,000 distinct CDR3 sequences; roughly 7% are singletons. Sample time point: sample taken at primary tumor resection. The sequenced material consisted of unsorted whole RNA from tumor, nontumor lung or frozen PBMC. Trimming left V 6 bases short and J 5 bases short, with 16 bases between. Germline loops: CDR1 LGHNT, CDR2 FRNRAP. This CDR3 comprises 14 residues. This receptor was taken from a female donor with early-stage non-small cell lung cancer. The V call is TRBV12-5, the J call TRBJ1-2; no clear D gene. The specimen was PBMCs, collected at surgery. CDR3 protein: CASGPGVPAYGYTF. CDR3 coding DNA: TGTGCTAGTGGCCCCGGGGTCCCAGCATATGGCTACACCTTC.